Sequencing of this T cell receptor (beta chain) was carried out in a study of cytomegalovirus exposure and HLA in healthy donors. About the research overall: Both the roughly 120 validation repertoires and the approximately 700 first-cohort repertoires used the same platform, as reported by a later analysis.

Concerning this clone: What it binds is not known.

Notes on the study in general: A subsequent analysis found that TCR clusters from the first cohort also tended to co-occur in the 90 to 150 validation repertoires, with approximately 94% of cluster scores above 0. Using the classifier, cytomegalovirus status was reportedly diagnosed with high specificity and sensitivity.

Germline CDR1 is SGHTA and CDR2 is FQGNSA. J gave up 1 base and V 5 bases, and 9 bases lay outside the gene matches. The CDR3 consists of 16 residues. The donors were part of the roughly 120-subject validation cohort, which stood apart from the approximately 700-subject first cohort. TCRdb's table, derived via immunoSEQ multiplex PCR, lists solely in-frame clones and lacks some. The sample includes 150,000 to 200,000 clones, about 89% of them seen just once. The specimen sequenced was PBMCs. This rearrangement joins TRBV7-2 to TRBJ2-3; 7 bases map to TRBD2. The TCR was taken from a woman younger than 30 in good health and CMV-seropositive. The CDR3 nucleotides are TGTGCCAGCAGCCCGAGCGGGGCCCCCGGCACAGATACGCAGTATTTT. Protein sequence: CASSPSGAPGTDTQYF.